The sequence of this T cell receptor beta chain was determined in a study of T-cell memory formation after mild COVID-19. V lost 4 bases, J lost 2 bases, and 10 bases stayed unmatched. The V gene's germline CDR1 is DFQATT and CDR2 SNEGSKA (reference sequence). The CDR3 has 15 residues. As to this clonotype: The antigen remains unidentified.

The study, taken as a whole, reports: Detection of some responders pre-infection suggested pre-existing cross-reactive memory T cells participated.

Each CDR3 protein gets one entry after TCRdb re-called the 5' RACE reads with MiXCR. This table holds about 100,000 distinct CDR3 sequences, over 15% found once. This clonotype originated in a man aged 18 to 29 who had mild COVID-19 (a few samples of this study predate the infection). Cell type and time point are not known. The chain links TRBV20-1 to TRBJ2-5; 7 bases align to TRBD2. Sequenced input: PBMCs or a T cell subset sorted from them (not recorded which). CDR3: CSAMPGGTFQETQYF. The DNA for the CDR3 is TGCAGTGCTATGCCCGGGGGGACTTTTCAAGAGACCCAGTACTTC.